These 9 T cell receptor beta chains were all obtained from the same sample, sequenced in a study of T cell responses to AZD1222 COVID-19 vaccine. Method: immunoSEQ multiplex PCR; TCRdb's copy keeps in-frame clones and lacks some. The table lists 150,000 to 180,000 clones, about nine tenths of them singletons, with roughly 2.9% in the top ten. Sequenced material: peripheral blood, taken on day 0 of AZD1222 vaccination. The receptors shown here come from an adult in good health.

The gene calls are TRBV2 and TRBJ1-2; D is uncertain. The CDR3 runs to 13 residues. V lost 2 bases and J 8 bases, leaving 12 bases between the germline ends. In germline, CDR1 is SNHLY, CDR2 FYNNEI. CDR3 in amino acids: CASSELTDGGYTF. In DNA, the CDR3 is TGTGCCAGCAGTGAATTGACGGACGGAGGCTACACCTTC. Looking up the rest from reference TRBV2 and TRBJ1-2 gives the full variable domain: EPEVTQTPSHQVTQMGQEVILRCVPISNHLYFYWYRQILGQKVEFLVSFYNNEISEKSEIFDDQFSVERPDGSNFTLKIRSTKLEDSAMYFCASSELTDGGYTFGSGTRLTVV.

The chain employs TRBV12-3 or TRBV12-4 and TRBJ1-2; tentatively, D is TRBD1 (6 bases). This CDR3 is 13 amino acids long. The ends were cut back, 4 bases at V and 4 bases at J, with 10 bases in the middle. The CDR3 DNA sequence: TGTGCCAGCAGTTCGGACAGCTCCTATGGCTACACCTTC. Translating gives CASSSDSSYGYTF.

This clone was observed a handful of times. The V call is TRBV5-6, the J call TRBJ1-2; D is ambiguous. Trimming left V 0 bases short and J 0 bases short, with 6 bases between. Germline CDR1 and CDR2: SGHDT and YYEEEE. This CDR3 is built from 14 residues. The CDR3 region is CASSLGPSNYGYTF. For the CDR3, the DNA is TGTGCCAGCAGCTTGGGTCCCTCTAACTATGGCTACACCTTC.

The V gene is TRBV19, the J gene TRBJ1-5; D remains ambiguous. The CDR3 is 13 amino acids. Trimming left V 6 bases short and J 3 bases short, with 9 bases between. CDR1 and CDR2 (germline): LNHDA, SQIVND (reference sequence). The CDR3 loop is CASRARANQPQHF. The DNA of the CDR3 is TGTGCCAGTAGGGCCCGGGCCAATCAGCCCCAGCATTTT.

This CDR3 reads CASSLHGETQYF. CDR3 nucleotides: TGTGCCAGCAGTTTACACGGAGAGACCCAGTACTTC. The V and J genes are TRBV12-3 or TRBV12-4 and TRBJ2-5; D call uncertain. The CDR3 has 12 residues. V shed 2 bases and J shed 4 bases, with 5 bases lying between them.

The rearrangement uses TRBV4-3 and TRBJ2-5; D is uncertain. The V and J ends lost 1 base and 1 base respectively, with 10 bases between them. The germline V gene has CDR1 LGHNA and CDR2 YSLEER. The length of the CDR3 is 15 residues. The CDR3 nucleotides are TGCGCCAGCAGCCAAGTTTTTTCGGTCCAAGAGACCCAGTACTTC. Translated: CASSQVFSVQETQYF.

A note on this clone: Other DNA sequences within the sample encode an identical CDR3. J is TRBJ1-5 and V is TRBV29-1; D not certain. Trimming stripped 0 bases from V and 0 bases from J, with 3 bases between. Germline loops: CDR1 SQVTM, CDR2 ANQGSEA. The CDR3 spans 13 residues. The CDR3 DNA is TGCAGCGTTGAAGAGAATAGCAATCAGCCCCAGCATTTT. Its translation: CSVEENSNQPQHF.

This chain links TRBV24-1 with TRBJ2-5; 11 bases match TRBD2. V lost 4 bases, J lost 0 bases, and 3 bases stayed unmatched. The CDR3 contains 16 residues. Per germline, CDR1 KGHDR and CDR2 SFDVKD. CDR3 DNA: TGTGCCACCAGTGAAGCTAGCGGGGGGAACCAAGAGACCCAGTACTTC. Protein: CATSEASGGNQETQYF.

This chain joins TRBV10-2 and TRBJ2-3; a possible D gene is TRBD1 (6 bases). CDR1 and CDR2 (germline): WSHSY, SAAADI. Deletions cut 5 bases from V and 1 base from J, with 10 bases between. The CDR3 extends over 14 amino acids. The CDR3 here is CASSWTEGTDTQYF. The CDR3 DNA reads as TGCGCCAGCAGTTGGACAGAAGGCACAGATACGCAGTATTTT.